This entry features one T cell receptor (beta chain) sequence. The target antigen is unknown. Germline is not matched at one junction end, which may reflect a read error. This record comes from a study of shared clonotypes between healthy human individuals. Overall study: The study used three CD4 naive, three CD4 memory, two CD8 naive and one CD8 memory plate per donor. Study-level findings and limits: Lower generation probabilities were found for non-shared clonotypes than for those shared by all four donors.

An approximately 200 ng quantity of DNA, roughly 32,000 T cell genomes, went into the sorted-subset replicate PCRs. Libraries were prepared by immunoSEQ multiplex PCR; TCRdb keeps only in-frame clonotypes and omits some of them. Of over 300,000 clones detected, around 90% appear once; the ten largest clones hold about 16%. The CDR3 is 12 amino acids. CDR1 is SQVTM and CDR2 is ANQGSEA in the germline V gene. The sample was memory CD8+ T cells sorted from blood. Noted subset: CD45RO+ cells pooled with CCR7-negative TemRA cells. The clonotype comes from a man aged 18 to 29 in good health. The chain employs TRBV29-1 and TRBJ1-1; D unclear. CDR3 region: CSGTGENPEAFF. The DNA for the CDR3 is TGCAGCGGGACGGGAGAGAACCCTGAAGCTTTCTTT.